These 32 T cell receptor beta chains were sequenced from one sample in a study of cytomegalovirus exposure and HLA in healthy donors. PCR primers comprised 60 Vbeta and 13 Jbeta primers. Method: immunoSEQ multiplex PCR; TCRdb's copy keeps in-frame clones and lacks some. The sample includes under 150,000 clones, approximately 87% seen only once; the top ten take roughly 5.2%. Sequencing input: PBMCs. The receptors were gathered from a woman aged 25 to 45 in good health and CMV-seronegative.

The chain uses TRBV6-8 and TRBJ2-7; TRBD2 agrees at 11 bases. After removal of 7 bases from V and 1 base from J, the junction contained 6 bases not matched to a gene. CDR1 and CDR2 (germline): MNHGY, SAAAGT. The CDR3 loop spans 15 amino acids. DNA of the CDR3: TGTGCCAGCACAATGACTAGCGGGATTTCCTACGAGCAGTACTTC. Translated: CASTMTSGISYEQYF.

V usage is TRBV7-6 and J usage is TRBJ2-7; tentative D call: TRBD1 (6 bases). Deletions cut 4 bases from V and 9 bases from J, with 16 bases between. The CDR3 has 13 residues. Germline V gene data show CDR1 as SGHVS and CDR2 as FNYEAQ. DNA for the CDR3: TGTGCCAGCAGCTCGCAGGGGCTCTCCGGGCAGTACTTC. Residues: CASSSQGLSGQYF.

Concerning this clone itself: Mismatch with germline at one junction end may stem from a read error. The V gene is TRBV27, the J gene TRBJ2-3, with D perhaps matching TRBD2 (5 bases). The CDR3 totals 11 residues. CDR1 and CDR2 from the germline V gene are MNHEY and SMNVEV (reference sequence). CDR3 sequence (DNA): TGTGCCAGTGCTAGCACAGATACGCAATATTTT. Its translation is CASASTDTQYF.

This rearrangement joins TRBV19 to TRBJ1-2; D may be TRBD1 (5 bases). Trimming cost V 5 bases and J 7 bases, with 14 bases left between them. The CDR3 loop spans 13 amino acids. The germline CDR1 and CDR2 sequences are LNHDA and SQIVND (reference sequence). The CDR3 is CASSRQGVGGYTF. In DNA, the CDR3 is TGTGCCAGTAGTCGTCAGGGTGTCGGTGGCTACACCTTC.

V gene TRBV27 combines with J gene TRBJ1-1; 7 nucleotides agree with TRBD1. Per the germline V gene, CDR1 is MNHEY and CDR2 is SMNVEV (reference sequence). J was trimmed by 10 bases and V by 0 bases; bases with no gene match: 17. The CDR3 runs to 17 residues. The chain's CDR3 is CASSLSGGFHPPGVAFF. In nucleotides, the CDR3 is TGTGCCAGCAGTTTATCAGGGGGCTTTCATCCACCGGGGGTAGCTTTCTTT.

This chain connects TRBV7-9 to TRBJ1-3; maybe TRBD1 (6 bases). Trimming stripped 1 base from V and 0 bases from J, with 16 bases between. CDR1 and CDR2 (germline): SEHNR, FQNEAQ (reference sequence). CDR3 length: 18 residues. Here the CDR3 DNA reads TGTGCCAGCAGCTTAGAGGTTTTGGGGGCTCGCTCTGGAAACACCATATATTTT. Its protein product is CASSLEVLGARSGNTIYF. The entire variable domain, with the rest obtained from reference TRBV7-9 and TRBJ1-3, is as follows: DTGVSQNPRHKITKRGQNVTFRCDPISEHNRLYWYRQTLGQGPEFLTYFQNEAQLEKSRLLSDRFSAERPKGSFSTLEIQRTEQGDSAMYLCASSLEVLGARSGNTIYFGEGSWLTVV.

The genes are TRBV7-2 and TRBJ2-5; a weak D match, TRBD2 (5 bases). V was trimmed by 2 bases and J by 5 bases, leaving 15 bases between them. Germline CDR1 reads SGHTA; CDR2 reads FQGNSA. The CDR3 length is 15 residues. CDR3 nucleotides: TGTGCCAGCAGCTTAACGGCGGGTACTCCGGAGACCCAGTACTTC. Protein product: CASSLTAGTPETQYF.

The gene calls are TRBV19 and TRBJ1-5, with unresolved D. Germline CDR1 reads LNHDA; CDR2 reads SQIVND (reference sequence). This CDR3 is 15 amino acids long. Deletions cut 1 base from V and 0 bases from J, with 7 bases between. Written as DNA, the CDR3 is TGTGCCAGTAGTATAGTACAGTATAGCAATCAGCCCCAGCATTTT. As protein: CASSIVQYSNQPQHF.

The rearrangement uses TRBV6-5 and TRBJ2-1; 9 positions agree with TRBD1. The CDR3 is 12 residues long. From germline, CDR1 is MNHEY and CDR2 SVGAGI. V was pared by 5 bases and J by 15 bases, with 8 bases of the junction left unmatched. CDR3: CASSGDRGDRFF. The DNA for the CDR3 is TGTGCCAGCAGTGGAGACAGGGGGGATCGGTTCTTC.

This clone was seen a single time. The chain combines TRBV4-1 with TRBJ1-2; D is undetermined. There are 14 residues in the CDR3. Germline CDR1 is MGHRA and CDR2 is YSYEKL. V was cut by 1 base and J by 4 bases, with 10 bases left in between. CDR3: CASSQGQTIYGYTF. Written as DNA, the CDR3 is TGCGCCAGCAGCCAAGGGCAGACAATCTATGGCTACACCTTC.

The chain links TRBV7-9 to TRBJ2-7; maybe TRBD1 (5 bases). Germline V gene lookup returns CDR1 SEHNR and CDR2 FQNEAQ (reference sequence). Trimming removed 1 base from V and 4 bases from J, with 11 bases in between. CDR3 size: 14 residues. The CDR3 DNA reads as TGTGCCAGCAGCTTAGTAGGCAGGGCGTACGAGCAGTACTTC. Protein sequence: CASSLVGRAYEQYF.

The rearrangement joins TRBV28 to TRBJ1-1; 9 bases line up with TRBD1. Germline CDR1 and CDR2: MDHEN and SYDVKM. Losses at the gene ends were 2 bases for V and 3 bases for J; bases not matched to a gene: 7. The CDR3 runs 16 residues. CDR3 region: CASSLRFRTGDTEAFF. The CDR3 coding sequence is TGTGCCAGCAGTTTAAGGTTCCGGACAGGGGACACTGAAGCTTTCTTT.

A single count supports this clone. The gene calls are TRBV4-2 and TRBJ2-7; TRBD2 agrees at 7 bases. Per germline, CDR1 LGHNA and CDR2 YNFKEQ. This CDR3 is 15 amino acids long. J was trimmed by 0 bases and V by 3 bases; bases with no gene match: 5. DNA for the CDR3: TGTGCCAGCAGCCATACACCTAGCGGCTCCTACGAGCAGTACTTC. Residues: CASSHTPSGSYEQYF.

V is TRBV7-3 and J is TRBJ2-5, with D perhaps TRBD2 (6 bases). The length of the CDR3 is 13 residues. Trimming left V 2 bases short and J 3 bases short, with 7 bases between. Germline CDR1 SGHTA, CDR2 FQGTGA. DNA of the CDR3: TGTGCCAGCAGCTTACAGCGGGAAGAGACCCAGTACTTC. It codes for CASSLQREETQYF.

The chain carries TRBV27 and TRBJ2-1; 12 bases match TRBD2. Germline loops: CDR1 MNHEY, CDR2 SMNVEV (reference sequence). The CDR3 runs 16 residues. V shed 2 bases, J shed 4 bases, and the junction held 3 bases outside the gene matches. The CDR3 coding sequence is TGTGCCAGCAGTTTAGTGCTAGCGGGGGGGTACAATGAGCAGTTCTTC. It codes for CASSLVLAGGYNEQFF.

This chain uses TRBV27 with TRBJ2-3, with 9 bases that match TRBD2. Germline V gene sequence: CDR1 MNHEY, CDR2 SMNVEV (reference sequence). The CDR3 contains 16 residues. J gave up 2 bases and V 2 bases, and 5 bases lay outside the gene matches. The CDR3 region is CASSLIGGRVTDTQYF. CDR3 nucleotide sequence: TGTGCCAGCAGTTTAATTGGCGGGAGGGTCACAGATACGCAGTATTTT.

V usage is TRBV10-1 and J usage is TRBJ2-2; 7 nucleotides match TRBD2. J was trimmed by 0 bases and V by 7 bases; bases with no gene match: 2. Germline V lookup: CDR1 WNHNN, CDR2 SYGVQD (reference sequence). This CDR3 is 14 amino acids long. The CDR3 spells CASTSGTNTGELFF. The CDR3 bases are TGCGCCAGCACGAGCGGGACGAACACCGGGGAGCTGTTTTTT.

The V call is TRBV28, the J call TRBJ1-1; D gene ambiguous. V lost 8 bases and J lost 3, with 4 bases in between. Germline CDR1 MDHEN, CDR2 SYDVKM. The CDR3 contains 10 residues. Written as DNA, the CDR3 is TGTGCCAGCCTTGACACTGAAGCTTTCTTT. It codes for CASLDTEAFF.

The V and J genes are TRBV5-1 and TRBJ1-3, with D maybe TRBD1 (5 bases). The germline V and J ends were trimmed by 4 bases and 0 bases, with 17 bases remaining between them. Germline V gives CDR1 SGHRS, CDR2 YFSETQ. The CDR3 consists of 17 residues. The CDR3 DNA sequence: TGCGCCAGCAGCCCTCGGGGGGGGGACTACTCTGGAAACACCATATATTTT. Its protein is CASSPRGGDYSGNTIYF.

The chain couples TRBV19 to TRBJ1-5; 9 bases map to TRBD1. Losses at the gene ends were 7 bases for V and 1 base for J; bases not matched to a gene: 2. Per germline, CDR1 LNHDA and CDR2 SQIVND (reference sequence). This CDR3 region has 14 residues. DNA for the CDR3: TGTGCCAGTAAACAGGGGGCGAGCAATCAGCCCCAGCATTTT. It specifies CASKQGASNQPQHF.

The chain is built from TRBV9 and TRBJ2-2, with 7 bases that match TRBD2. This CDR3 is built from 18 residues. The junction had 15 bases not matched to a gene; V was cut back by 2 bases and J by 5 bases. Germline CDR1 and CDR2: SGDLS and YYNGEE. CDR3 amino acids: CASSVTLASGRHTGELFF. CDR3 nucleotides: TGTGCCAGCAGCGTTACCCTCGCTAGCGGACGGCATACCGGGGAGCTGTTTTTT.

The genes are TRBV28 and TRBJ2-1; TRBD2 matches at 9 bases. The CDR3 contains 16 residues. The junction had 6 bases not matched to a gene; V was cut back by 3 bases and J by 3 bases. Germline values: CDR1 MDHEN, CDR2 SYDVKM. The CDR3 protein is CASSLGSGRHYNEQFF. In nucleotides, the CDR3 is TGTGCCAGCAGTTTGGGTAGCGGGAGACACTACAATGAGCAGTTCTTC.

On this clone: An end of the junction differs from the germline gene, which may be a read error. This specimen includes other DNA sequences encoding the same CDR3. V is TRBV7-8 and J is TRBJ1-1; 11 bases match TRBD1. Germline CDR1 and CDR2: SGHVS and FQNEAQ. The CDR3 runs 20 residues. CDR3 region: CASSLEGQGARQFVNTEAFF. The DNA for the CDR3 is TGTGCCAGCAGCTTAGAAGGACAGGGGGCCCGGCAGTTCGTGAACACTGAAGCCTTCTTT.

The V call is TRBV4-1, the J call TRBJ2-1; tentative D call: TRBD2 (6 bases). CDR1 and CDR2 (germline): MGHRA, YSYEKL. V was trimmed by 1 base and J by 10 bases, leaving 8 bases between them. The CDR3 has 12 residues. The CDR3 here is CASSQGGGEQFF. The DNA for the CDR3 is TGCGCCAGCAGCCAAGGTGGGGGGGAGCAGTTCTTC.

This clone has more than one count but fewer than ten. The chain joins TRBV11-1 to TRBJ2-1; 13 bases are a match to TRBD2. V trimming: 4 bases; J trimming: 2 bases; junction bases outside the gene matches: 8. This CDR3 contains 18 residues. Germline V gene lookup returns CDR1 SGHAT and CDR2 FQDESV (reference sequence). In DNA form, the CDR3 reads TGTGCCAGCAGCTCTCCCCCTGGACTAGCGGGAGCCTACAATGAGCAGTTCTTC. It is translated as CASSSPPGLAGAYNEQFF.

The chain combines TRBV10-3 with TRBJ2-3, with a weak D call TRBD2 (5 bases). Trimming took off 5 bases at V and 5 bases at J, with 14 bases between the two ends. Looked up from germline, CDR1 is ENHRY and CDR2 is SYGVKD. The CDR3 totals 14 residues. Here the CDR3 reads CAISSLEAKDTQYF. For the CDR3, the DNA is TGTGCCATCAGTAGCTTGGAGGCGAAAGATACGCAGTATTTT.

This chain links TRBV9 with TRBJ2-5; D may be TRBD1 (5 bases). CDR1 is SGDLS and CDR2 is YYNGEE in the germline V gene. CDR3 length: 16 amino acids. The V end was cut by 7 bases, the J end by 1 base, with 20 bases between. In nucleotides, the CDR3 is TGTGCCAGCGCACCTCCCGAATGGACACCCCAAGAGACCCAGTACTTC. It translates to CASAPPEWTPQETQYF.

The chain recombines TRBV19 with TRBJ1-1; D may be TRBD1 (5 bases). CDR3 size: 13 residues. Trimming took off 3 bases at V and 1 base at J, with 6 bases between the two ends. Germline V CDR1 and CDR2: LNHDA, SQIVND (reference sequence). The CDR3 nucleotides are TGTGCCAGTAGTATCGACAGGAACACTGAAGCTTTCTTT. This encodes CASSIDRNTEAFF.

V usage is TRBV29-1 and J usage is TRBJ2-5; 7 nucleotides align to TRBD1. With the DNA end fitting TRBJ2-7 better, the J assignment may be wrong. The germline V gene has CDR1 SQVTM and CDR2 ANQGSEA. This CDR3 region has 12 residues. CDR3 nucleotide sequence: TGCAGCGTTACAGGGGACTCCTACGAGCAGTACTTC. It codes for CSVTGDSYEQYF.

The CDR3 nucleotides are TGTGCCAGCAGCCTACAAATGGGGACTTGGAATCAGCCCCAGCATTTT. Translation: CASSLQMGTWNQPQHF. The rearrangement joins TRBV5-6 to TRBJ1-5; maybe TRBD1 (5 bases). The CDR3 contains 16 residues. Trimming took 4 bases from V and 4 from J, leaving 18 bases between them. Germline V gene data show CDR1 as SGHDT and CDR2 as YYEEEE.

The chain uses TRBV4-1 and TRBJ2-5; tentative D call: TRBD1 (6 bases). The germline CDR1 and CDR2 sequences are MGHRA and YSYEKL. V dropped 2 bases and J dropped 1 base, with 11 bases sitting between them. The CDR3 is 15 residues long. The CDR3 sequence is CASSQFGQFQETQYF. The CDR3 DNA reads TGCGCCAGCAGCCAATTTGGACAGTTCCAAGAGACCCAGTACTTC.

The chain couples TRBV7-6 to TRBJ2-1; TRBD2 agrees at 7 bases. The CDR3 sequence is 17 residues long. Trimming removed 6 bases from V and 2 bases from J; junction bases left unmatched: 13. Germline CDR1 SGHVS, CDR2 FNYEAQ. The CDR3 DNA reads TGTGCCAGCAGTCAATTCTTAGCGGGTTATACCTACAATGAGCAGTTCTTC. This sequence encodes CASSQFLAGYTYNEQFF. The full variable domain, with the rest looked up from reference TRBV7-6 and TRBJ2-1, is GAGVSQSPRYKVTKRGQDVALRCDPISGHVSLYWYRQALGQGPEFLTYFNYEAQQDKSGLPNDRFSAERPEGSISTLTIQRTEQRDSAMYRCASSQFLAGYTYNEQFFGPGTRLTVL.